This TCR beta chain was profiled in a study of T cells in Graves' hyperthyroidism and ophthalmopathy. Study as a whole: Peripheral blood was drawn at first diagnosis, prior to all treatment.

RNA transcripts provided the source from which TCR beta CDR3 regions were amplified. First-round RT-PCR of the TCR CDR3 relied on the HTBI primer set. TCRdb recomputed calls from the multiplex PCR reads with MiXCR, one row per CDR3 protein. Seen here are around 400,000 distinct CDR3 sequences, 13% to 15% observed once, and the top ten hold approximately 20%. Notes on this clonotype: The antigen is unknown.

Between the trimmed V and J ends, which lost 2 bases and 0 bases, there was a span of 13 bases. Germline V CDR1 and CDR2: MGHDK, SYGVNS. This CDR3 spans 16 amino acids. Study-level results: Ophthalmopathy was distinguished from stable hyperthyroidism by 13 V-J signatures. Blood also showed most of the thyroid clonotypes that were expanded above 0.001.

The V gene is TRBV25-1, the J gene TRBJ1-2; D is perhaps TRBD1 (6 bases). Material: blood. This receptor was identified in a woman in her sixties with Graves' ophthalmopathy. CDR3 sequence: CASSESRGYSNYGYTF. Written as DNA, the CDR3 is TGTGCCAGCAGTGAAAGTAGGGGGTATTCTAACTATGGCTACACCTTC.